This note documents a single T cell receptor beta chain sequence. The record originates from a study of blood T cell repertoires in COVID-19. Clones were sequenced by immunoSEQ multiplex PCR, and TCRdb holds only the in-frame ones, with some missing. The sample has roughly 54,000 clones; roughly 88% are singletons. Germline CDR1 PRHDT, CDR2 FYEKMQ (reference sequence). The CDR3 sequence is 15 residues long. Trimming cost V 6 bases and J 7 bases, with 21 bases left between them. The TCR comes from a woman aged 55-69 years with acute or convalescent COVID-19. This chain links TRBV13 with TRBJ1-2; D call uncertain. Sample: peripheral blood. The CDR3 nucleotides are TGTGCCAGCAGTAAAGGTCGTGGGAGCGCAAGTGGCTACACCTTC. Residues: CASSKGRGSASGYTF.